The 30 T cell receptor beta chains given below trace back to one sample, sequenced in a study of T cell clonality in common variable immunodeficiency. Libraries were prepared by immunoSEQ multiplex PCR; TCRdb keeps only in-frame clonotypes and omits some of them. The sample offers roughly 55,000 clones and no singletons, the top ten holding under 6.5%. Material for sequencing was peripheral blood mononuclear cells. These receptor sequences come from a person aged 18 to 69 in good health.

This clone was seen ten or more times. The read gets to within 3 residues of the CDR3 end, and the germline J gene fills in the rest. The chain is built from TRBV20-1 and TRBJ2-6, with 7 positions matching TRBD2. With V trimmed by 1 base and J by 0 bases, 9 bases remained unmatched. The germline gives CDR1 DFQATT, CDR2 SNEGSKA (reference sequence). The CDR3 sequence is 18 residues long. The CDR3: CSARVPSGTASGANVLTF. The CDR3 DNA, read in part, is TGCAGTGCTAGAGTTCCTAGCGGCACCGCCTCTGGGGCCAACGTC.

This clone has a count of ten or more. The part of the CDR3 DNA that was read is TGTGCCAGTAGTGCCACGTTTCCCCCGGCCGGGGAG. It encodes CASSATFPPAGE. The full CDR3 protein is CASSATFPPAGELFF. V is TRBV19 and J is TRBJ2-2, with D uncertain. The sequence runs out 3 residues before the end of the CDR3; the remainder is reconstructed from the germline J gene. Germline V lookup: CDR1 LNHDA, CDR2 SQIVND (reference sequence). CDR3 length: 15 residues. Trimming left V 5 bases short and J 6 bases short, with 16 bases between.

The CDR3 bases that were read are TGTGCCAGCAGCTTAGAGGGCTCTTCACCC. It yields the protein CASSLEGSSP. The CDR3 reads in full as CASSLEGSSPLHF. The rearrangement links TRBV11-3 to TRBJ1-6; no firm D call. The CDR3 end falls 3 residues outside the read, so it is completed with the germline J gene. The V gene lost 0 bases and the J gene lost 9 bases, with 6 bases spanning the gap. CDR1 and CDR2 from the germline V gene are SGHNT and YENEEA. The length of the CDR3 is 13 residues. The full variable domain, in which reference TRBV11-3 and TRBJ1-6 provide the parts outside the CDR3, is EAGVVQSPRYKIIEKKQPVAFWCNPISGHNTLYWYLQNLGQGPELLIRYENEEAVDDSQLPKDRFSAERLKGVDSTLKIQPAELGDSAVYLCASSLEGSSPLHFGNGTRLTVT.

This clone was detected ten times or more. Read sequence stops 3 residues before the CDR3 end, and the germline J gene provides the missing end. The chain employs TRBV7-8 and TRBJ1-4; a weak D match, TRBD1 (5 bases). With 1 base removed from V and 6 bases from J, the gap between germline ends came to 15 bases. The germline gives CDR1 SGHVS, CDR2 FQNEAQ. The CDR3 extends over 16 amino acids. The CDR3 region is CASSLGEVGGDEKLFF. The sequenced part of the CDR3 DNA is TGTGCCAGCAGCTTAGGGGAGGTCGGGGGGGATGAAAAA.

This clone was counted ten times or more. The CDR3 end is not reached by the read, which stops 3 residues before it; the germline J gene fills it in. The chain recombines TRBV15 with TRBJ2-7; D is unclear. Trimming took off 3 bases at V and 1 base at J, with 7 bases between the two ends. The CDR3 extends over 13 amino acids. Germline V gene data show CDR1 as LNHNV and CDR2 as YYDKDF (reference sequence). CDR3 residues: CATSSPGSYEQYF. The sequenced part of the CDR3 DNA is TGTGCCACCAGCAGTCCGGGTTCCTACGAG.

This clone was detected ten times or more. CDR3 loop: CAISEGQANTGELFF. CDR3 bases read: TGTGCCATCAGTGAAGGACAGGCCAACACCGGGGAG. The V and J genes are TRBV10-3 and TRBJ2-2; 7 bases are a match to TRBD1. The CDR3 end lies 3 residues beyond the end of the read and is filled in from the germline J gene. This CDR3 has 15 amino acids. V was clipped by 3 bases and J by 2 bases; unmatched bases: 3. CDR1 is ENHRY, CDR2 SYGVKD, per germline.

Many counts were recorded for this clone. Read coverage stops 3 residues before the CDR3 terminus; the germline J gene supplies the remainder. The J gene is TRBJ1-2, the V gene TRBV2; no clear D. The CDR3 covers 13 residues. V was shortened by 6 bases and J by 4 bases, with 12 bases between the two germline ends. Per germline, CDR1 SNHLY and CDR2 FYNNEI. CDR3 DNA, as far as it was read: TGTGCCAGCAGGAGTAGTTCTAGCTATGGC. This encodes CASRSSSSYG. In full, the CDR3 is CASRSSSSYGYTF.

This clone was recorded at least ten times. The CDR3 goes on 3 residues after the read ends, and that part is filled in from the germline J gene. The chain joins TRBV4-2 to TRBJ2-5; 11 bases match TRBD1. The J segment lost 5 bases and the V segment lost 2 bases, leaving 7 bases of the junction unmatched. The germline V gene encodes CDR1 LGHNA and CDR2 YNFKEQ. The CDR3 length is 16 residues. CDR3 DNA (partial): TGTGCCAGCAGCCAATTAGAGGACAGGGGGCGTGAGACC. This codes for CASSQLEDRGRET. The whole CDR3 reads CASSQLEDRGRETQYF.

This clone was seen repeatedly, ten times or more. The read comes to an end 3 residues before the CDR3 does, leaving the germline J gene to fill in the end. The chain has TRBV7-2 and TRBJ1-1; D unclear. Between the trimmed V and J ends, which lost 2 bases and 1 base, there was a span of 8 bases. Germline CDR1 reads SGHTA; CDR2 reads FQGNSA. This CDR3 is 14 amino acids long. The sequenced CDR3 bases are TGTGCCAGCAGCTTACAACAGCAGAACACTGAA. Residues: CASSLQQQNTE. The entire CDR3 protein reads CASSLQQQNTEAFF.

This clone was observed at least ten times. The CDR3: CASSQRLSFGGDTQYF. The part of the CDR3 DNA that was read is TGTGCCAGCAGCCAGCGCCTTAGTTTCGGGGGAGATACG. The chain combines TRBV14 with TRBJ2-3, with a tentative D call TRBD2 (6 bases). The CDR3 goes on 3 residues after the read ends, and that part is filled in from the germline J gene. Trimming removed 3 bases at V and 5 bases at J, with 18 bases between. CDR1 is SGHDN and CDR2 is FVKESK in the germline V gene. This CDR3 spans 16 amino acids.

This clone was counted ten times or more. Sequencing ends 3 residues short of the CDR3 end; the germline J gene provides the rest. V usage is TRBV29-1 and J usage is TRBJ2-3; TRBD2 aligns across 7 bases. Germline V lookup: CDR1 SQVTM, CDR2 ANQGSEA. The CDR3 covers 14 residues. The V and J ends lost 6 bases and 5 bases, in that order; junction bases with no gene match: 11. The part of the CDR3 DNA that was read is TGCAGCGTCGCCAAGCGGGGTGGGGGAGATACG. Residues: CSVAKRGGGDT. The CDR3 in full is CSVAKRGGGDTQYF.

This clone was found many times. With the read ending 3 residues before the CDR3 end, the germline J gene is used to fill in that end. The V call is TRBV2, the J call TRBJ1-5, with D maybe TRBD1 (6 bases). The CDR3 is 14 residues long. In germline, CDR1 is SNHLY, CDR2 FYNNEI. V was shortened by 3 bases and J by 3 bases, with 9 bases between the two germline ends. The CDR3 sequence: CASSEDSINQPQHF. Incomplete CDR3 DNA: TGTGCCAGCAGTGAGGACAGCATCAATCAGCCC.

This clone came up many times. The read comes to an end 3 residues before the CDR3 does, leaving the germline J gene to fill in the end. This chain connects TRBV5-6 to TRBJ1-4; 9 bases map to TRBD1. Unmatched junction bases numbered 3, after V lost 3 bases and J lost 6 bases. The CDR3 consists of 14 residues. Germline CDR1 and CDR2: SGHDT and YYEEEE. CDR3 sequence reads: CASSWDREDEKLFF. The DNA read from the CDR3 is TGTGCCAGCAGCTGGGACAGGGAGGATGAAAAA.

This clone was counted ten times or more. The CDR3 goes on 3 residues after the read ends, and that part is filled in from the germline J gene. V is TRBV5-1 and J is TRBJ2-2, with 12 bases aligning to TRBD2. The germline gives CDR1 SGHRS, CDR2 YFSETQ. The V segment lost 0 bases and the J segment 5 bases; nucleotides outside the gene matches: 2. The CDR3 contains 16 residues. The CDR3 loop reads CASSLGLAGVTGELFF. The covered CDR3 bases are TGCGCCAGCAGCTTGGGACTAGCGGGAGTTACCGGGGAG.

This clone was counted ten times or more. The observed sequence ends 3 residues before the CDR3 terminus, with the missing tail filled in from the germline J gene. This chain uses TRBV7-2 with TRBJ2-7; 10 bases align to TRBD1. CDR3 length: 14 residues. After removal of 4 bases from V and 2 bases from J, the junction contained 2 bases not matched to a gene. Germline V gene lookup returns CDR1 SGHTA and CDR2 FQGNSA. CDR3 bases read: TGTGCCAGCAGCTCGGACAGGGGGGCCTACGAG. Residues: CASSSDRGAYE. The whole CDR3 protein is CASSSDRGAYEQYF.

This clone has at least ten counts. CDR3 sequence: CASSLGRTGSYDNEQFF. The covered CDR3 bases are TGTGCCAGCAGCTTAGGGCGGACAGGGTCCTACGACAATGAG. V and J are TRBV7-8 and TRBJ2-1, with 8 nucleotides matching TRBD1. From the germline J gene comes the end of the CDR3, since the read stops 3 residues before it. V was clipped by 1 base and J by 5 bases; unmatched bases: 10. This CDR3 comprises 17 residues. Germline CDR1 SGHVS, CDR2 FQNEAQ.

This clone has a handful of counts. The CDR3 end is not reached by the read, which stops 3 residues before it; the germline J gene fills it in. This sequence joins TRBV2 and TRBJ1-5; D might be TRBD1 (5 bases). Germline CDR1 reads SNHLY; CDR2 reads FYNNEI. The V end lost 6 bases, the J end lost 4 bases, and 10 bases lay between the germline ends. This CDR3 is 13 amino acids long. The CDR3 bases that were read are TGTGCCAGCAGGCCAGGGTGGAATCAGCCC. It specifies CASRPGWNQP. The whole CDR3 is CASRPGWNQPQHF.

The sample holds many counts of this clone. The read terminates 3 residues before the CDR3 end, so the remaining end is supplied by the germline J gene. V and J are TRBV5-1 and TRBJ2-5; TRBD1 might be the D (5 bases). The CDR3 loop spans 14 amino acids. The V gene lost 3 bases and the J gene lost 5 bases, with 14 bases spanning the gap. Germline loops: CDR1 SGHRS, CDR2 YFSETQ. The CDR3 DNA, read in part, is TGCGCCAGCAGCTCGACAGCCGGTCGGGAGACC. Translating gives CASSSTAGRET. The CDR3 in its entirety is CASSSTAGRETQYF. Based on the CDR3 plus reference TRBV5-1 and TRBJ2-5, the full variable domain is KAGVTQTPRYLIKTRGQQVTLSCSPISGHRSVSWYQQTPGQGLQFLFEYFSETQRNKGNFPGRFSGRQFSNSRSEMNVSTLELGDSALYLCASSSTAGRETQYFGPGTRLLVL.

With regard to this clone: The read gets to within 3 residues of the CDR3 end, and the germline J gene fills in the rest. The rearrangement uses TRBV10-2 and TRBJ1-2; D is perhaps TRBD1 (5 bases). Germline loops: CDR1 WSHSY, CDR2 SAAADI. This CDR3 is built from 16 residues. Trimming took off 6 bases at V and 1 base at J, with 18 bases between the two ends. Here the CDR3 reads CASRSDGREINYGYTF. CDR3 DNA (partial): TGCGCCAGCAGATCCGACGGCAGGGAAATTAACTATGGC.

The sample holds many counts of this clone. The read ends 3 residues before the CDR3 terminus; that terminus is restored from the germline J gene. The chain links TRBV20-1 to TRBJ1-3; TRBD1 is a possible D gene (5 bases). The CDR3 extends over 13 amino acids. V gave up 6 bases and J gave up 4 bases, with 13 bases separating them. Per germline, CDR1 DFQATT and CDR2 SNEGSKA (reference sequence). Incomplete CDR3 DNA: TGCAGTGCGCAGGGTCTGGGAGGAAACACC. Translating gives CSAQGLGGNT. The whole CDR3 region reads CSAQGLGGNTIYF.

This clone was found many times. Read coverage stops 3 residues before the CDR3 terminus; the germline J gene supplies the remainder. The rearrangement links TRBV29-1 to TRBJ1-4, with 10 bases fitting TRBD1. Trimming removed 7 bases from V and 1 base from J; junction bases left unmatched: 3. Germline CDR1 is SQVTM and CDR2 is ANQGSEA. This CDR3 spans 14 amino acids. Incomplete CDR3 DNA: TGCAGCGCAGGACAGGGGGGAACTAATGAAAAA. It yields the protein CSAGQGGTNEK. The full CDR3 protein is CSAGQGGTNEKLFF. Full variable domain (remainder filled in from reference TRBV29-1 and TRBJ1-4): SAVISQKPSRDICQRGTSLTIQCQVDSQVTMMFWYRQQPGQSLTLIATANQGSEATYESGFVIDKFPISRPNLTFSTLTVSNMSPEDSSIYLCSAGQGGTNEKLFFGSGTQLSVL.

This clone was detected many times. The CDR3 is cut off 3 residues early in the read; its end comes from the germline J gene. The chain couples TRBV11-2 to TRBJ2-1, with a weak D call TRBD1 (5 bases). The CDR3 runs to 15 residues. Germline-derived CDR1 and CDR2 are SGHAT and FQNNGV. V was shortened by 6 bases and J by 0 bases, with 12 bases between the two germline ends. The sequenced part of the CDR3 DNA is TGTGCCAGCAGTGCAGGGTTAACCTCCTACAATGAG. Translation gives CASSAGLTSYNE. The whole CDR3 reads CASSAGLTSYNEQFF.

In its sample, this clone was seen many times. The CDR3 goes on 3 residues after the read ends, and that part is filled in from the germline J gene. This chain uses TRBV5-1 with TRBJ2-1, with 9 bases that match TRBD1. The V segment lost 2 bases and the J segment 6 bases; nucleotides outside the gene matches: 12. This CDR3 comprises 17 residues. Germline V lookup: CDR1 SGHRS, CDR2 YFSETQ. CDR3 bases read: TGCGCCAGCAGCTTACAGAAATTCCGGGACAGGGCCAATGAG. Its translation: CASSLQKFRDRANE. The complete CDR3 protein is CASSLQKFRDRANEQFF.

This clone has ten or more counts. The read ends 3 residues before the CDR3 terminus; that terminus is restored from the germline J gene. V and J are TRBV18 and TRBJ2-2; 11 bases agree with TRBD2. The CDR3 extends over 15 amino acids. Per the germline V gene, CDR1 is KGHSH and CDR2 is LQKENI. The junction had 6 bases not matched to a gene; V was cut back by 6 bases and J by 6 bases. The sequenced CDR3 bases are TGTGCCAGCTCCCTACTAGCGGGAGACGCCGGGGAG. It translates to CASSLLAGDAGE. The CDR3 reads in full as CASSLLAGDAGELFF.

The sample holds many counts of this clone. CDR3 amino acids: CSARPSTVYSNQPQHF. Incomplete CDR3 DNA: TGCAGTGCTAGACCCTCCACAGTTTATAGCAATCAGCCC. The chain links TRBV20-1 to TRBJ1-5; D unresolved. The sequence runs out 3 residues before the end of the CDR3; the remainder is reconstructed from the germline J gene. This CDR3 spans 16 amino acids. In germline, CDR1 is DFQATT, CDR2 SNEGSKA (reference sequence). Trimming removed 2 bases at V and 0 bases at J, with 14 bases between.

As regards this clone: The read finishes 3 residues shy of the CDR3 end, and the germline J gene is used to complete it. The chain has TRBV18 and TRBJ1-1; maybe TRBD1 (5 bases). The CDR3 has 14 amino acids. Trimming shortened V by 3 bases and J by 2 bases, and 10 bases separated the two germline ends. Germline V CDR1 and CDR2: KGHSH, LQKENI. The CDR3 DNA, read in part, is TGTGCCAGCTCACCGGGGCCGGGTAACACTGAA. It is translated as CASSPGPGNTE. The full-length CDR3 reads as CASSPGPGNTEAFF.

At least ten counts were recorded for this clone. The read falls 3 residues short of the CDR3 end, and the missing part is taken from the germline J gene. The chain joins TRBV2 to TRBJ1-3; D possibly corresponds to TRBD1 (6 bases). This CDR3 is 14 amino acids long. Germline V CDR1 and CDR2: SNHLY, FYNNEI. Trimming took off 6 bases at V and 4 bases at J, with 13 bases between the two ends. CDR3 DNA, as far as it was read: TGTGCCAGCAGGGCAACAGGGATGGGAAACACC. Translating gives CASRATGMGNT. The full CDR3 sequence reads CASRATGMGNTIYF.

In this sample, this clone turned up many times. The CDR3 end is not reached by the read, which stops 3 residues before it; the germline J gene fills it in. The chain employs TRBV7-9 and TRBJ2-3, with no clear D. The germline gives CDR1 SEHNR, CDR2 FQNEAQ (reference sequence). Deletions cut 8 bases from V and 6 bases from J, with 12 bases between. The CDR3 has 12 amino acids. CDR3 in amino acids: CASGPDWDTQYF. CDR3 DNA, as far as it was read: TGTGCCAGCGGGCCCGATTGGGATACG.

Points on this clone: The read gets to within 3 residues of the CDR3 end, and the germline J gene fills in the rest. The rearrangement joins TRBV13 to TRBJ1-2; 9 positions agree with TRBD1. Trimming removed 5 bases from V and 4 bases from J; junction bases left unmatched: 5. The CDR3 contains 14 residues. The germline V gene encodes CDR1 PRHDT and CDR2 FYEKMQ (reference sequence). The DNA read from the CDR3 is TGTGCCAGCAGCCGGACAGGGGCGTTCTATGGC. Amino acid sequence: CASSRTGAFYG. In full, the CDR3 is CASSRTGAFYGYTF. Based on the CDR3 plus reference TRBV13 and TRBJ1-2, the full variable domain is AAGVIQSPRHLIKEKRETATLKCYPIPRHDTVYWYQQGPGQDPQFLISFYEKMQSDKGSIPDRFSAQQFSDYHSELNMSSLELGDSALYFCASSRTGAFYGYTFGSGTRLTVV.

This clone was picked up many times. The CDR3 DNA, read in part, is TGCAGTGCTAGACAGGGTGGATCCTATAATTCACCC. Its translation is CSARQGGSYNSP. The full CDR3 reads CSARQGGSYNSPLHF. The chain combines TRBV20-1 with TRBJ1-6; maybe TRBD1 (5 bases). Read coverage stops 3 residues before the CDR3 terminus; the germline J gene supplies the remainder. CDR1 DFQATT and CDR2 SNEGSKA come from the germline V gene (reference sequence). The CDR3 is 15 amino acids. V gave up 2 bases and J gave up 1 base, with 9 bases separating them.